The rows below give T cell receptor beta chains drawn from one sample of a study of beta chain features in type 1 diabetes. TCRdb keeps only in-frame clones here, not all; method: immunoSEQ multiplex PCR. The repertoire includes about 160,000 clones, approximately 9.9% of them detected once, and over 2% sits in the top ten. The sequenced material came from central memory CD4+ T cells from blood. The origin of the receptors is a woman between 18 and 30 years old in good health. Each CDR3 is given with its conserved first and last residue. The D gene is left open where the match is weak. Where a row states a size, it is once, few, many or the class of an expanded clone; other rows omit it.

v_gene	d_gene	j_gene	abundance	CDR3aa	CDR3nt
TRBV2	TRBD2	TRBJ2-2	NA	CASSDSGRAGTGELFF	TGTGCCAGCAGTGATAGCGGGAGGGCCGGCACCGGGGAGCTGTTTTTT
TRBV2	TRBD2	TRBJ2-5	NA	CASSVSGRGETQYF	TGTGCCAGCAGCGTTAGCGGGAGAGGGGAGACCCAGTACTTC
TRBV25-1	TRBD2	TRBJ2-7	many	CASSAPGTSGYEQYF	TGTGCCAGCAGTGCACCAGGGACTAGCGGCTACGAGCAGTACTTC
TRBV29-1	NA	TRBJ2-3	few	CSVGSGTSTDTQYF	TGCAGCGTTGGATCTGGGACTAGCACAGATACGCAGTATTTT
TRBV19	TRBD2	TRBJ2-7	NA	CASREGGSGYEQYF	TGTGCCAGTAGGGAAGGCGGGAGCGGGTACGAGCAGTACTTC
TRBV10-2	NA	TRBJ1-3	few	CATGQAQGNTIYF	TGCGCCACCGGACAAGCACAGGGAAACACCATATATTTT
TRBV19	NA	TRBJ1-5	NA	CASSDPQGQPQHF	TGTGCCAGTAGTGACCCTCAGGGTCAGCCCCAGCATTTT
TRBV10-3	NA	TRBJ2-2	few	CAISVEGSNTGELFF	TGTGCCATCAGTGTTGAGGGATCAAACACCGGGGAGCTGTTTTTT
TRBV7-8	NA	TRBJ1-6	NA	CASSFRQANSPLHF	TGTGCCAGCAGCTTCCGACAGGCCAATTCACCCCTCCACTTT
TRBV5-1	TRBD1	TRBJ1-2	few	CASSLDRVLYGYTF	TGCGCCAGCAGCCTGGACAGGGTCCTCTATGGCTACACCTTC
TRBV11-2	NA	TRBJ2-3	NA	CASSPWSGSTDTQYF	TGTGCCAGCAGCCCCTGGAGCGGGAGCACAGATACGCAGTATTTT
TRBV4-2	TRBD1	TRBJ2-5	NA	CASRQGQGIETQYF	TGTGCCAGCAGGCAGGGACAGGGAATAGAGACCCAGTACTTC
TRBV2	NA	TRBJ1-5	NA	CASSEPGVGQPQHF	TGTGCCAGCAGTGAACCAGGGGTGGGTCAGCCCCAGCATTTT
TRBV6-5	TRBD2	TRBJ2-1	NA	CASSSSGGGNEQFF	TGTGCCAGCAGCAGTAGCGGGGGGGGGAATGAGCAGTTCTTC
TRBV11-2	NA	TRBJ2-5	NA	CASSASGVSETQYF	TGTGCCAGCAGCGCCTCGGGTGTCTCCGAGACCCAGTACTTC
TRBV13	TRBD2	TRBJ2-3	few	CASSPASGGGAWGDTQYF	TGTGCCAGCAGCCCCGCATCAGGCGGGGGGGCTTGGGGGGATACGCAGTATTTT
TRBV2	NA	TRBJ2-7	many	CASSGIYEQYF	TGTGCCAGCAGTGGTATCTACGAGCAGTACTTC
TRBV2	NA	TRBJ1-5	NA	CASSDYMGPNQPQHF	TGTGCCAGCAGCGACTACATGGGCCCCAATCAGCCCCAGCATTTT
TRBV7-2	TRBD1	TRBJ1-4	NA	CASSYGQGNEKLFF	TGTGCCAGCAGCTACGGACAGGGTAATGAAAAACTGTTTTTT
TRBV6-1	NA	TRBJ2-3	NA	CASRLADTQYF	TGTGCCAGCAGACTAGCAGATACGCAGTATTTT
TRBV5-1	NA	TRBJ1-2	few	CASSLSGDRRASYGYTF	TGCGCCAGCAGCTTGAGTGGAGACAGACGCGCTAGCTATGGCTACACCTTC
TRBV18	TRBD1	TRBJ2-7	NA	CASSPGTGSHEQYF	TGTGCCAGCTCACCTGGGACAGGGTCCCACGAGCAGTACTTC
TRBV6-6	TRBD2	TRBJ2-7	few	CASSTSGPYEQYF	TGTGCCAGCAGTACTAGCGGCCCCTACGAGCAGTACTTC
TRBV30	NA	TRBJ2-7	NA	CAWKGAPYEQYF	TGTGCCTGGAAAGGGGCCCCCTACGAGCAGTACTTC
TRBV7-2	NA	TRBJ2-1	few	CASSLTYNEQFF	TGTGCCAGCAGCTTAACATACAATGAGCAGTTCTTC
TRBV7-2	NA	TRBJ2-5	many	CASSGNGGRETQYF	TGTGCCAGCAGCGGGAACGGGGGAAGAGAGACCCAGTACTTC
TRBV6-1	NA	TRBJ1-1	once	CASSEAGGRSAFF	TGTGCCAGCAGTGAAGCGGGGGGAAGGAGTGCTTTCTTT
TRBV4-2	NA	TRBJ1-2	NA	CASSPRGGLDGYTF	TGTGCCAGCAGCCCCCGGGGGGGACTTGATGGCTACACCTTC
TRBV5-1	TRBD1	TRBJ1-2	NA	CASSFDRGRGYTF	TGCGCCAGCAGCTTCGACAGGGGGCGCGGCTACACCTTC
TRBV19	NA	TRBJ1-1	few	CASSKLGGTEAFF	TGTGCCAGTAGCAAGTTGGGGGGGACTGAAGCTTTCTTT
TRBV30	NA	TRBJ1-5	NA	CAWSKQGRRSPQHF	TGTGCCTGGAGTAAACAGGGACGCCGATCTCCCCAGCATTTT
TRBV5-1	TRBD2	TRBJ2-3	NA	CASSSVAGGPVTDTQYF	TGCGCCAGCAGCTCGGTAGCGGGGGGGCCTGTCACAGATACGCAGTATTTT
TRBV9	NA	TRBJ1-2	few	CASSVDPEGYGYTF	TGTGCCAGCAGCGTAGACCCCGAGGGCTATGGCTACACCTTC
TRBV18	TRBD2	TRBJ2-2	few	CASRLAGQDTGELFF	TGTGCCAGCAGGTTAGCGGGGCAAGACACCGGGGAGCTGTTTTTT
TRBV25-1	NA	TRBJ1-3	few	CASSEPGAGNTIYF	TGTGCCAGCAGTGAGCCGGGGGCTGGAAACACCATATATTTT
TRBV30	TRBD1	TRBJ1-1	NA	CAWSGFATGAFF	TGTGCCTGGAGTGGTTTCGCGACAGGGGCTTTCTTT
TRBV2	TRBD1	TRBJ1-1	NA	CASRRTGLGTEAFF	TGTGCCAGCAGGCGGACAGGGCTGGGCACTGAAGCTTTCTTT
TRBV11-1	NA	TRBJ2-3	NA	CASSFASPDTQYF	TGTGCCAGCAGCTTCGCTAGCCCAGATACGCAGTATTTT
TRBV19	NA	TRBJ2-7	few	CASSISAIAVHEQYF	TGTGCCAGTAGTATCTCTGCCATAGCCGTCCACGAGCAGTACTTC
TRBV7-2	TRBD2	TRBJ2-1	few	CASSSGLYNEQFF	TGTGCCAGCAGCTCGGGACTATACAATGAGCAGTTCTTC
TRBV6-5	NA	TRBJ2-7	NA	CASSYGPILYEQYF	TGTGCCAGCAGTTACGGGCCGATACTCTACGAGCAGTACTTC
TRBV7-9	TRBD1	TRBJ2-1	NA	CASRPGQGHYNEQFF	TGTGCCAGCAGACCGGGACAGGGACATTACAATGAGCAGTTCTTC
TRBV14	NA	TRBJ2-7	few	CASSQDPSGEQYF	TGTGCCAGCAGCCAAGATCCCTCAGGCGAGCAGTACTTC
TRBV5-1	NA	TRBJ1-2	few	CASSSSGVVGYGYTF	TGCGCCAGCAGCTCCTCAGGGGTTGTCGGCTATGGCTACACCTTC
TRBV6-1	NA	TRBJ1-1	NA	CASRHRSKKTEAFF	TGTGCCAGCAGGCACAGGAGTAAAAAAACTGAAGCTTTCTTT
TRBV7-2	TRBD1	TRBJ1-1	few	CASSLTGTGSREAFF	TGTGCCAGCAGCCTAACCGGGACAGGTTCAAGAGAAGCTTTCTTT
TRBV11-2	TRBD1	TRBJ2-7	NA	CASSLDPGTGVHEQYF	TGTGCCAGCAGCTTAGATCCTGGGACAGGGGTACACGAGCAGTACTTC
TRBV11-3	NA	TRBJ1-1	few	CASSPHRENTEAFF	TGTGCCAGCAGCCCCCACAGAGAGAACACTGAAGCTTTCTTT
TRBV6-6	NA	TRBJ1-1	few	CASSYQAGDTEAFF	TGTGCCAGCAGTTACCAGGCAGGGGACACTGAAGCTTTCTTT
TRBV9	TRBD2	TRBJ2-3	few	CASSVGLAGGSTDTQYF	TGTGCCAGCAGCGTAGGACTAGCGGGGGGAAGCACAGATACGCAGTATTTT
TRBV25-1	NA	TRBJ2-4	few	CASSDHREAKNIQYF	TGTGCCAGCAGTGACCACAGGGAAGCCAAAAACATTCAGTACTTC
TRBV5-1	TRBD2	TRBJ2-1	NA	CASSLVGTSNNEQFF	TGCGCCAGCAGCTTGGTGGGGACTAGCAACAATGAGCAGTTCTTC
TRBV19	TRBD1	TRBJ2-5	few	CASSTLGQGGQETQYF	TGTGCCAGTAGTACCCTCGGACAGGGCGGGCAAGAGACCCAGTACTTC
TRBV30	NA	TRBJ1-4	few	CAWSVGGSNEKLFF	TGTGCCTGGAGTGTTGGGGGGTCAAATGAAAAACTGTTTTTT
TRBV6-5	TRBD1	TRBJ2-4	few	CASSSGQNQNIQYF	TGTGCCAGCAGTTCGGGACAGAATCAAAACATTCAGTACTTC
TRBV2	NA	TRBJ2-5	NA	CASRTGTSQETQYF	TGTGCCAGCAGGACCGGGACATCTCAAGAGACCCAGTACTTC
TRBV6-6	NA	TRBJ1-1	many	CASSYRHEAFF	TGTGCCAGCAGTTACCGACATGAAGCTTTCTTT
TRBV10-3	TRBD1	TRBJ2-6	few	CAISEEGAGGANVLTF	TGTGCCATCAGTGAGGAGGGGGCGGGCGGGGCCAACGTCCTGACTTTC
TRBV28	NA	TRBJ1-2	NA	CASIHEGRSYGYTF	TGTGCCAGCATCCACGAGGGCCGGAGCTATGGCTACACCTTC